Below, 25 T cell receptor beta chains from the same sample are listed, as sequenced in a study of CD8 T cells in ankylosing spondylitis. General observations from the study: Blood from ankylosing spondylitis patients appeared to carry a characteristic eight-variant TCR beta motif.

What these receptors recognize is not known. TCRdb processed the 5' RACE reads anew with MiXCR; each CDR3 protein has one entry. The data contain about 500,000 distinct CDR3 sequences, about 13% of them seen just once; the ten biggest clones take up about 6.5%. What was sequenced was blood, either unsorted or a sorted T cell fraction (not recorded which). These receptor sequences come from a male donor with ankylosing spondylitis.

This clonotype was picked up a small number of times. The rearrangement links TRBV6-1 to TRBJ2-3; possibly TRBD2 for D (6 bases). Trimming shortened V by 6 bases and J by 4 bases, and 20 bases separated the two germline ends. CDR1 MNHNS and CDR2 SASEGT come from the germline V gene. This CDR3 has 16 amino acids. The CDR3 DNA follows: TGTGCCAGCAGATCCCTCGGGAGTGGGAAAGCAGATACGCAGTATTTT. Its translation: CASRSLGSGKADTQYF.

The chain joins TRBV20-1 to TRBJ2-1; D may be TRBD2 (6 bases). The length of the CDR3 is 13 residues. V was clipped by 6 bases and J by 7 bases, with 16 bases between them. The germline V gene encodes CDR1 DFQATT and CDR2 SNEGSKA (reference sequence). The CDR3 loop is CSAGSPRGNEQFF. CDR3 nucleotide sequence: TGCAGTGCAGGGTCACCGCGGGGTAATGAGCAGTTCTTC.

This clonotype has just a few counts. This chain links TRBV5-1 with TRBJ2-5, with 8 bases aligning to TRBD2. With 2 bases clipped from V and 2 bases from J, the junction kept 2 bases outside the gene matches. The germline CDR1 and CDR2 sequences are SGHRS and YFSETQ. This CDR3 comprises 14 residues. The CDR3 reads CASSFIAGQETQYF. Here the CDR3 DNA reads TGCGCCAGCAGCTTTATAGCGGGACAAGAGACCCAGTACTTC.

The J gene is TRBJ2-1, the V gene TRBV24-1, with D perhaps matching TRBD1 (5 bases). The germline V gene encodes CDR1 KGHDR and CDR2 SFDVKD. Trimming removed 0 bases from V and 0 bases from J, with 8 bases in between. This CDR3 comprises 16 residues. The CDR3 sequence: CATSDLPQDSYNEQFF. The DNA of the CDR3 is TGTGCCACCAGTGATTTGCCACAGGACTCCTACAATGAGCAGTTCTTC.

This clonotype occurred a few times. An end of the junction differs from the germline gene, which may be a read error. This chain links TRBV11-2 with TRBJ1-1; TRBD1 agrees at 9 bases. This CDR3 comprises 14 residues. Looked up from germline, CDR1 is SGHAT and CDR2 is FQNNGV. CDR3 coding DNA: TGTGCCAGCAGCGTAGACAGGGGGGACACTGAAGCTTTCTTT. Translated: CASSVDRGDTEAFF.

This clonotype was counted at least ten times. This chain joins TRBV7-9 and TRBJ2-2; D possibly corresponds to TRBD2 (6 bases). This CDR3 spans 16 amino acids. Trimming removed 2 bases at V and 5 bases at J, with 15 bases between. Germline loops: CDR1 SEHNR, CDR2 FQNEAQ (reference sequence). This chain's CDR3 is CASSLLAGSNTGELFF. In DNA form, the CDR3 reads TGTGCCAGCAGCTTACTGGCGGGGAGTAATACCGGGGAGCTGTTTTTT.

This clonotype was counted only a few times. V gene TRBV20-1 combines with J gene TRBJ2-1; TRBD2 matches at 7 bases. Germline CDR1 reads DFQATT; CDR2 reads SNEGSKA (reference sequence). V lost 4 bases, J lost 4 bases, and 10 bases stayed unmatched. The CDR3 has 15 residues. CDR3 nucleotides: TGCAGTGCTAACTGGAGGCCTAGCGGTTACAATGAGCAGTTCTTC. Translating gives CSANWRPSGYNEQFF.

The chain joins TRBV10-2 to TRBJ1-1; no firm D call. This CDR3 comprises 14 residues. Germline loops: CDR1 WSHSY, CDR2 SAAADI. Trimming took 5 bases from V and 1 from J, leaving 11 bases between them. The DNA of the CDR3 is TGCGCCAGCAGTCGGGAATTAGGGAACACTGAAGCTTTCTTT. Translation: CASSRELGNTEAFF.

The table lists this clonotype with many counts. This chain uses TRBV5-1 with TRBJ2-1, with TRBD2 identical over 10 bases. Germline CDR1 SGHRS, CDR2 YFSETQ. V was pared by 7 bases and J by 4 bases, with 8 bases of the junction left unmatched. There are 15 residues in the CDR3. Written as DNA, the CDR3 is TGCGCCAGCTGCCTCGGGACTAGCGCGTACAATGAGCAGTTCTTC. Translation gives CASCLGTSAYNEQFF. Together with reference TRBV5-1 and TRBJ2-1, the CDR3 gives the full variable domain: KAGVTQTPRYLIKTRGQQVTLSCSPISGHRSVSWYQQTPGQGLQFLFEYFSETQRNKGNFPGRFSGRQFSNSRSEMNVSTLELGDSALYLCASCLGTSAYNEQFFGPGTRLTVL.

The J gene is TRBJ2-2, the V gene TRBV27; D is ambiguous. The germline V and J ends were trimmed by 4 bases and 4 bases, with 10 bases remaining between them. This CDR3 is 14 amino acids long. Germline V CDR1 and CDR2: MNHEY, SMNVEV (reference sequence). The CDR3 DNA is TGTGCCAGCAGTTCGAGAGGACCCACCGGGGAGCTGTTTTTT. Its translation is CASSSRGPTGELFF.

This clonotype came up a few times. This chain joins TRBV10-3 and TRBJ2-3; D perhaps matches TRBD2 (6 bases). Germline V gives CDR1 ENHRY, CDR2 SYGVKD. The germline V and J ends were trimmed by 3 bases and 1 base, with 17 bases remaining between them. CDR3 size: 17 residues. The CDR3 sequence: CAISEGVSGDRTDTQYF. CDR3 DNA: TGTGCCATCAGTGAAGGGGTTAGCGGAGACCGCACAGATACGCAGTATTTT.

This clonotype was found many times. The chain links TRBV5-1 to TRBJ2-1; 14 positions agree with TRBD2. Looked up from germline, CDR1 is SGHRS and CDR2 is YFSETQ. Trimming cost V 4 bases and J 6 bases; bases outside gene matches: 9. The CDR3 consists of 17 residues. The DNA for the CDR3 is TGCGCCAGCAGCGTCCTGACTAGCGGGAGGGGGGCCAATGAGCAGTTCTTC. This translates into CASSVLTSGRGANEQFF.

In its sample, this clonotype was seen a few times. The DNA for the CDR3 is TGTGCCAGCAGCACCGGACAGGGCAATCAGCCCCAGCATTTT. This gives the protein CASSTGQGNQPQHF. This chain links TRBV13 with TRBJ1-5; 7 bases are shared with TRBD1. V lost 5 bases to trimming and J lost 2 bases; unmatched junction nucleotides: 3. Germline CDR1 is PRHDT and CDR2 is FYEKMQ (reference sequence). CDR3 length equals 14 residues.

The J gene is TRBJ2-7, the V gene TRBV14; D is perhaps TRBD2 (6 bases). V shed 0 bases and J shed 6 bases, with 15 bases lying between them. Germline CDR1 SGHDN, CDR2 FVKESK. CDR3 size: 15 residues. In nucleotides, the CDR3 is TGTGCCAGCAGCCAAGATTGGAGGGGTGGTAGCGAGCAGTACTTC. This codes for CASSQDWRGGSEQYF.

This clonotype occurred many times. The DNA for the CDR3 is TGTGCCAGCAGTTTAGCTGGGGGCGATCAGCCCCAGCATTTT. Translation gives CASSLAGGDQPQHF. The chain recombines TRBV12-3 or TRBV12-4 with TRBJ1-5, with a weak D call TRBD1 (6 bases). The CDR3 runs 14 residues. V was cut by 0 bases and J by 5 bases, with 8 bases left in between.

The gene calls are TRBV24-1 and TRBJ2-7; D is possibly TRBD1 (7 bases). CDR1 is KGHDR and CDR2 is SFDVKD in the germline V gene. Trimming took off 4 bases at V and 2 bases at J, with 17 bases between the two ends. The CDR3 extends over 16 amino acids. The CDR3 nucleotides are TGTGCCACCAGTGAAGCCAGGAGGGGGCCTACCTACGAGCAGTACTTC. It specifies CATSEARRGPTYEQYF.

The J gene is TRBJ2-3, the V gene TRBV24-1; 7 bases match TRBD2. This CDR3 region has 15 residues. Germline loops: CDR1 KGHDR, CDR2 SFDVKD. The trim removed 5 bases at V and 1 base at J, leaving 5 bases unmatched. CDR3 in DNA: TGTGCCACCAGTGTCGCGGGAGAAGGCACAGATACGCAGTATTTT. Its protein is CATSVAGEGTDTQYF.

In its sample, this clonotype was seen many times. V usage is TRBV20-1 and J usage is TRBJ2-7; the D is unclear. The V gene's germline CDR1 is DFQATT and CDR2 SNEGSKA (reference sequence). This CDR3 comprises 12 residues. CDR3 DNA sequence: TGCAGGTGTAGAGGCCCTGGGAACGAGCAGTACTTC. It yields the protein CRCRGPGNEQYF.

The chain is built from TRBV11-2 and TRBJ1-2; weak D call: TRBD1 (5 bases). Trimming stripped 5 bases from V and 4 bases from J, with 14 bases between. The germline CDR1 and CDR2 sequences are SGHAT and FQNNGV. This CDR3 comprises 14 residues. The CDR3 DNA follows: TGTGCCAGCAGCCAGACAGCAGGAATCTATGGCTACACCTTC. Translation gives CASSQTAGIYGYTF.

This clonotype was seen a few times. The rearrangement uses TRBV20-1 and TRBJ1-1, with D unclear. V was clipped by 0 bases and J by 8 bases, with 13 bases between them. Germline values: CDR1 DFQATT, CDR2 SNEGSKA (reference sequence). The CDR3 has 13 residues. CDR3 nucleotide sequence: TGCAGTGCTAGAGATCCGGACGTTGCCGAAGCTTTCTTT. It specifies CSARDPDVAEAFF.

The genes are TRBV20-1 and TRBJ2-1; 7 nucleotides align to TRBD2. Trimming cost V 0 bases and J 4 bases; bases outside gene matches: 6. The CDR3 sequence is 15 residues long. Germline V lookup: CDR1 DFQATT, CDR2 SNEGSKA (reference sequence). CDR3 in DNA: TGCAGTGCTAGAGATTGGGCTAGCGGATACAATGAGCAGTTCTTC. Amino acids: CSARDWASGYNEQFF.

J is TRBJ2-1 and V is TRBV20-1; D is ambiguous. CDR3 length: 15 amino acids. Per germline, CDR1 DFQATT and CDR2 SNEGSKA (reference sequence). Between the trimmed V and J ends, which lost 5 bases and 4 bases, there was a span of 18 bases. The CDR3 is CSADRPDRQYNEQFF. DNA of the CDR3: TGCAGTGCTGACCGCCCGGACCGGCAATACAATGAGCAGTTCTTC.

This clonotype appeared a few times. The rearrangement uses TRBV20-1 and TRBJ2-2, with a possible D match to TRBD2 (6 bases). Trimming took off 0 bases at V and 7 bases at J, with 12 bases between the two ends. The CDR3 spans 14 residues. Germline CDR1 and CDR2: DFQATT and SNEGSKA (reference sequence). CDR3 loop: CSARDQGGVGELFF. The DNA of the CDR3 is TGCAGTGCTAGAGATCAAGGAGGGGTCGGGGAGCTGTTTTTT.

In this sample, this clonotype turned up a few times. The chain joins TRBV11-2 to TRBJ1-4, with D possibly matching TRBD1 (5 bases). The germline V gene has CDR1 SGHAT and CDR2 FQNNGV. The CDR3 is 15 amino acids. Trimming took off 3 bases at V and 1 base at J, with 9 bases between the two ends. The CDR3 DNA sequence: TGTGCCAGCAGCTTTCAACAGGAAACTAATGAAAAACTGTTTTTT. Translation gives CASSFQQETNEKLFF.

This rearrangement joins TRBV7-2 to TRBJ2-7; D gene unclear. V was clipped by 2 bases and J by 5 bases, with 10 bases between them. This CDR3 comprises 13 residues. Germline assignment: CDR1 SGHTA and CDR2 FQGNSA. Written as DNA, the CDR3 is TGTGCCAGCAGCTTAAGTGCCCCGGACGAGCAGTACTTC. As protein: CASSLSAPDEQYF.